One sample yielded the 10 T cell receptor beta chains listed below, sequenced in a study of cytomegalovirus exposure and HLA in healthy donors. The primer mix had 60 Vbeta and 13 Jbeta primers. The table came from immunoSEQ multiplex PCR; TCRdb's copy has only in-frame clones and leaves some out. The sample yields about 170,000 clones, roughly three quarters seen once. The sequencing input was PBMCs. Every receptor here comes from a man aged 35 to 55 in good health and CMV-seropositive.

The chain links TRBV7-9 to TRBJ2-2; D ambiguous. V lost 5 bases, J lost 0 bases, and 4 bases lay in between. This CDR3 has 13 amino acids. Germline V CDR1 and CDR2: SEHNR, FQNEAQ (reference sequence). The CDR3 DNA follows: TGTGCCAGCAGCCCTTCGAACACCGGGGAGCTGTTTTTT. This gives the protein CASSPSNTGELFF. The whole variable domain, remainder taken from reference TRBV7-9 and TRBJ2-2, is DTGVSQNPRHKITKRGQNVTFRCDPISEHNRLYWYRQTLGQGPEFLTYFQNEAQLEKSRLLSDRFSAERPKGSFSTLEIQRTEQGDSAMYLCASSPSNTGELFFGEGSRLTVL.

This clone was seen only once. The chain is built from TRBV9 and TRBJ2-7; perhaps TRBD2 as D (5 bases). Trimming took 3 bases from V and 6 from J, leaving 16 bases between them. Germline V gene sequence: CDR1 SGDLS, CDR2 YYNGEE. The CDR3 length is 14 residues. The CDR3 here is CASSARTFNGEQYF. CDR3 coding DNA: TGTGCCAGCAGCGCCCGGACTTTTAACGGCGAGCAGTACTTC.

This rearrangement joins TRBV4-3 to TRBJ1-2, with a possible D match to TRBD1 (6 bases). The germline V and J ends were trimmed by 4 bases and 8 bases, with 14 bases remaining between them. CDR1 is LGHNA, CDR2 YSLEER, per germline. There are 13 residues in the CDR3. CDR3 sequence: CASSPLQGLGYTF. DNA of the CDR3: TGCGCCAGCAGCCCGTTACAGGGCTTGGGCTACACCTTC.

This chain joins TRBV5-6 and TRBJ2-4, with D possibly matching TRBD1 (5 bases). This CDR3 contains 16 residues. The germline gives CDR1 SGHDT, CDR2 YYEEEE. V was trimmed by 2 bases and J by 6 bases, leaving 18 bases between them. CDR3 region: CASSLGVSGSGNIQYF. In nucleotides, the CDR3 is TGTGCCAGCAGCTTAGGGGTGAGTGGATCGGGAAACATTCAGTACTTC.

J is TRBJ2-3 and V is TRBV5-8; tentative D call: TRBD2 (5 bases). Trimming pared 4 bases from V and 6 bases from J, leaving 18 bases between. This CDR3 spans 15 amino acids. CDR1 and CDR2 (germline): SGHTS, YDEGEE. As DNA, the CDR3 is TGTGCCAGCAGCCCGGAACTAGGGCCAAAGGATACGCAGTATTTT. Its protein product is CASSPELGPKDTQYF.

Only a few counts were recorded for this clone. The J gene is TRBJ2-7, the V gene TRBV5-1, with a weak D call TRBD1 (7 bases). Between the trimmed V and J ends, which lost 0 bases and 2 bases, there was a span of 12 bases. Germline assignment: CDR1 SGHRS and CDR2 YFSETQ. The CDR3 runs to 15 residues. In DNA form, the CDR3 reads TGCGCCAGCAGCTTGGGACAGGGACTCCCCTACGAGCAGTACTTC. Amino acid sequence: CASSLGQGLPYEQYF.

The rearrangement joins TRBV7-6 to TRBJ2-3; TRBD2 is a possible D gene (7 bases). Germline V CDR1 and CDR2: SGHVS, FNYEAQ. V lost 3 bases and J 1 base, leaving 11 bases between the germline ends. There are 15 residues in the CDR3. The CDR3: CASSLGAGGTDTQYF. The CDR3 DNA reads TGTGCCAGCAGCTTGGGGGCGGGGGGCACAGATACGCAGTATTTT.

The chain uses TRBV5-8 and TRBJ1-1; no clear D. This CDR3 has 12 residues. Deletions cut 5 bases from V and 4 bases from J, with 9 bases between. Germline V gene sequence: CDR1 SGHTS, CDR2 YDEGEE. This chain's CDR3 is CASRPVFTEAFF. The CDR3 nucleotides are TGTGCCAGCAGGCCGGTCTTCACTGAAGCTTTCTTT.

V is TRBV30 and J is TRBJ2-7; TRBD2 matches 9 bases. There are 13 residues in the CDR3. Germline CDR1 is GTSNPN and CDR2 is SVGIG (reference sequence). The V gene end was trimmed by 3 bases and the J gene end by 7 bases; junction bases not matched to a gene: 7. The CDR3 spells CAWSPSGVGEQYF. CDR3 sequence (DNA): TGTGCCTGGAGCCCTAGCGGGGTCGGGGAGCAGTACTTC.

The sample holds a few counts of this clone. This chain uses TRBV5-1 with TRBJ2-2; a possible D gene is TRBD2 (6 bases). The CDR3 length is 14 residues. Between the trimmed V and J ends, which lost 0 bases and 5 bases, there was a span of 8 bases. Germline V CDR1 and CDR2: SGHRS, YFSETQ. The CDR3: CASSLAGGTGELFF. Written as DNA, the CDR3 is TGCGCCAGCAGCTTGGCCGGGGGAACCGGGGAGCTGTTTTTT.